Each of the 22 T cell receptor beta chains below was sequenced from the same sample in a study of T cells in Graves' hyperthyroidism and ophthalmopathy. What was amplified from RNA transcripts were TCR beta CDR3 regions. HTBI primers were the set used in a first-round RT-PCR of the TCR CDR3. Each CDR3 protein is one row after TCRdb ran MiXCR on the multiplex PCR reads. Here the sample spans over 250,000 distinct CDR3 sequences, around 15% being singletons. The sequencing sample was made of blood. The receptors were sampled from an older woman with Graves' ophthalmopathy.

This clonotype was counted at least ten times. The chain has TRBV28 and TRBJ2-7; weak D call: TRBD1 (6 bases). This CDR3 region has 14 residues. Germline-derived CDR1 and CDR2 are MDHEN and SYDVKM. With 6 bases removed from V and 6 bases from J, the gap between germline ends came to 18 bases. The CDR3 here is CASRLTGPPREQYF. In DNA, the CDR3 is TGTGCCAGCAGACTGACAGGCCCTCCGCGCGAGCAGTACTTC. The whole variable domain, remainder taken from reference TRBV28 and TRBJ2-7, is DVKVTQSSRYLVKRTGEKVFLECVQDMDHENMFWYRQDPGLGLRLIYFSYDVKMKEKGDIPEGYSVSREKKERFSLILESASTNQTSMYLCASRLTGPPREQYFGPGTRLTVT.

The chain couples TRBV7-2 to TRBJ2-3, with 11 bases lining up with TRBD2. The V and J ends lost 5 bases and 5 bases, in that order; junction bases with no gene match: 15. CDR1 SGHTA and CDR2 FQGNSA come from the germline V gene. The CDR3 sequence is 18 residues long. The chain's CDR3 is CASSPGLAEAGVGDTQYF. For the CDR3, the DNA is TGTGCCAGCAGCCCGGGACTAGCGGAGGCGGGAGTCGGAGATACGCAGTATTTT. Variable domain in full (rest from reference TRBV7-2 and TRBJ2-3): GAGVSQSPSNKVTEKGKDVELRCDPISGHTALYWYRQSLGQGLEFLIYFQGNSAPDKSGLPSDRFSAERTGGSVSTLTIQRTQQEDSAVYLCASSPGLAEAGVGDTQYFGPGTRLTVL.

Only a few counts were recorded for this clonotype. The chain links TRBV28 to TRBJ1-5; TRBD1 is a possible D gene (5 bases). The V and J ends lost 2 bases and 5 bases respectively, with 10 bases between them. This CDR3 region has 14 residues. In germline, CDR1 is MDHEN, CDR2 SYDVKM. As DNA, the CDR3 is TGTGCCAGCAGTTTAGGCAGGGCCCATCAGCCCCAGCATTTT. Its translation is CASSLGRAHQPQHF. Supplemented by reference TRBV28 and TRBJ1-5, the full variable domain reads DVKVTQSSRYLVKRTGEKVFLECVQDMDHENMFWYRQDPGLGLRLIYFSYDVKMKEKGDIPEGYSVSREKKERFSLILESASTNQTSMYLCASSLGRAHQPQHFGDGTRLSIL.

V gene TRBV13 combines with J gene TRBJ1-3; unclear D gene. The CDR3 has 14 amino acids. Deletions cut 5 bases from V and 1 base from J, with 9 bases between. Germline V gene lookup returns CDR1 PRHDT and CDR2 FYEKMQ (reference sequence). The CDR3 region has the DNA TGTGCCAGCAGCACCGGGATATCTGGAAACACCATATATTTT. It translates to CASSTGISGNTIYF.

The table lists this clonotype with many counts. J is TRBJ2-1 and V is TRBV20-1, with TRBD2 identical over 8 bases. This CDR3 is built from 18 residues. The germline gives CDR1 DFQATT, CDR2 SNEGSKA (reference sequence). The V segment lost 7 bases and the J segment 2 bases; nucleotides outside the gene matches: 19. DNA of the CDR3: TGCAGTGTTAGTCCGGCGATGCAGCGGGAGTGGGCCTACAATGAGCAGTTCTTC. This encodes CSVSPAMQREWAYNEQFF.

This chain uses TRBV6-6 with TRBJ1-2; possible D gene TRBD1, 5 bases. The germline V gene encodes CDR1 MNHNY and CDR2 SVGAGI (reference sequence). The CDR3 consists of 15 residues. Between the trimmed V and J ends, which lost 0 bases and 3 bases, there was a span of 11 bases. The CDR3 bases are TGTGCCAGCAGTTACTCGCAGGGTGCTCACTATGGCTACACCTTC. Its protein product is CASSYSQGAHYGYTF.

This clonotype was found a few times. The V call is TRBV6-2 or TRBV6-3, the J call TRBJ1-5; the D gene is possibly TRBD1 (5 bases). This CDR3 region has 13 residues. Trimming shortened V by 2 bases and J by 6 bases, and 8 bases separated the two germline ends. From germline, CDR1 is MNHEY and CDR2 SVGEGT. CDR3 in amino acids: CASSYRGGQPQHF. In nucleotides, the CDR3 is TGTGCCAGCAGTTACAGGGGAGGTCAGCCCCAGCATTTT.

This clonotype has at least ten counts. The V call is TRBV20-1, the J call TRBJ1-5; no definite D call. The V gene's germline CDR1 is DFQATT and CDR2 SNEGSKA (reference sequence). This CDR3 has 13 amino acids. Trimming took off 0 bases at V and 5 bases at J, with 8 bases between the two ends. CDR3 nucleotide sequence: TGCAGTGCTAGAGATCAGAGTTATCAGCCCCAGCATTTT. This translates into CSARDQSYQPQHF.

This clonotype has a handful of counts. The chain links TRBV28 to TRBJ2-1; tentatively, D is TRBD1 or TRBD2 (5 bases each). This CDR3 comprises 14 residues. CDR1 and CDR2 from the germline V gene are MDHEN and SYDVKM. Trimming removed 5 bases at V and 7 bases at J, with 15 bases between. CDR3 amino acids: CASSDRPGSNEQFF. The CDR3 DNA is TGTGCCAGCAGTGATAGGCCAGGGAGTAATGAGCAGTTCTTC.

This clonotype has ten or more counts. The V call is TRBV11-2, the J call TRBJ1-1; 8 bases map to TRBD1. This CDR3 is 12 amino acids long. V dropped 6 bases and J dropped 10; count of bases not matched to a gene: 7. CDR1 and CDR2 (germline): SGHAT, FQNNGV. CDR3 in amino acids: CASSQQGEGAFF. The DNA for the CDR3 is TGTGCCAGCAGTCAACAGGGGGAGGGAGCTTTCTTT.

Many counts were recorded for this clonotype. V gene TRBV7-2 combines with J gene TRBJ2-7, with D possibly being TRBD2 (5 bases). Per germline, CDR1 SGHTA and CDR2 FQGNSA. V lost 1 base, J lost 6 bases, and 10 bases lay in between. This CDR3 contains 13 residues. The CDR3 sequence: CASSLVASREQYF. The CDR3, as DNA: TGTGCCAGCAGCTTAGTGGCTAGCCGCGAGCAGTACTTC.

This clonotype has a count of ten or more. The rearrangement links TRBV20-1 to TRBJ1-1; weak D call: TRBD1 (6 bases). V gave up 0 bases and J gave up 3 bases, with 11 bases separating them. Germline assignment: CDR1 DFQATT and CDR2 SNEGSKA (reference sequence). The CDR3 spans 14 residues. The CDR3 nucleotides read TGCAGTGCTAGAGAGGGGGCCGTCTACACTGAAGCTTTCTTT. Amino acid sequence: CSAREGAVYTEAFF.

This clonotype showed up many times. The rearrangement uses TRBV3-1 and TRBJ2-1, with 7 bases aligning to TRBD2. Trimming cost V 4 bases and J 9 bases; bases outside gene matches: 15. Germline assignment: CDR1 LGHDT and CDR2 YNNKEL (reference sequence). The CDR3 sequence is 16 residues long. CDR3 residues: CASSPPSEWEGSEQFF. CDR3 DNA: TGTGCCAGCAGCCCCCCAAGTGAGTGGGAGGGCAGTGAGCAGTTCTTC.

This clonotype was detected many times. The chain uses TRBV19 and TRBJ1-1; TRBD1 matches 7 bases. Germline CDR1 LNHDA, CDR2 SQIVND (reference sequence). This CDR3 has 15 residues. J gave up 5 bases and V 6 bases, and 12 bases lay outside the gene matches. The CDR3 reads CASRKDRVSVTEAFF. CDR3 DNA sequence: TGTGCCAGTAGAAAAGACAGGGTGAGTGTGACTGAAGCTTTCTTT.

In its sample, this clonotype was seen many times. The chain recombines TRBV5-5 with TRBJ2-5; D might be TRBD1 (6 bases). The CDR3 extends over 16 amino acids. Germline CDR1 reads SGHKS; CDR2 reads YYEKEE (reference sequence). Trimming pared 2 bases from V and 0 bases from J, leaving 14 bases between. CDR3 DNA: TGTGCCAGCAGCTTCAGGGGTCTAACCGACCAAGAGACCCAGTACTTC. The encoded protein is CASSFRGLTDQETQYF.

This clonotype has at least ten counts. This chain uses TRBV3-1 with TRBJ2-7; D uncertain. The CDR3 extends over 12 amino acids. The V and J ends lost 3 bases and 2 bases respectively, with 5 bases between them. Germline V gene data show CDR1 as LGHDT and CDR2 as YNNKEL (reference sequence). CDR3 sequence reads: CASSHRAYEQYF. CDR3 sequence (DNA): TGTGCCAGCAGCCACCGGGCCTACGAGCAGTACTTC.

The V call is TRBV5-1, the J call TRBJ2-5; D gene uncertain. CDR3 length: 16 amino acids. Trimming cost V 5 bases and J 1 base, with 18 bases left between them. Germline V gene lookup returns CDR1 SGHRS and CDR2 YFSETQ. CDR3 loop: CASSQSLTQTQETQYF. CDR3 sequence (DNA): TGCGCCAGCAGTCAGAGTTTGACACAGACCCAAGAGACCCAGTACTTC.

This clonotype was observed many times. The rearrangement links TRBV29-1 to TRBJ1-5; 7 nucleotides align to TRBD1. The V segment lost 7 bases and the J segment 2 bases; nucleotides outside the gene matches: 2. Germline lookup yields CDR1 SQVTM and CDR2 ANQGSEA. This CDR3 contains 12 residues. Here the CDR3 reads CSAGTGNQPQHF. CDR3 nucleotide sequence: TGCAGCGCCGGGACAGGCAATCAGCCCCAGCATTTT.

This clonotype has ten or more counts. The CDR3 coding sequence is TGTGCCAGCAGTTTAACCAGGGGGCGGGGGTACGAGCAGTACTTC. Its translation is CASSLTRGRGYEQYF. The chain is built from TRBV28 and TRBJ2-7; the D gene is possibly TRBD1 (8 bases). The length of the CDR3 is 15 residues. The germline V and J ends were trimmed by 2 bases and 4 bases, with 15 bases remaining between them. CDR1 is MDHEN and CDR2 is SYDVKM in the germline V gene.

The gene calls are TRBV30 and TRBJ2-7; D unclear. V shed 0 bases and J shed 2 bases, with 8 bases lying between them. In germline, CDR1 is GTSNPN, CDR2 SVGIG (reference sequence). This CDR3 is 13 amino acids long. The CDR3, as DNA: TGTGCCTGGAGTGTACTACAGCCCTACGAGCAGTACTTC. Amino acids: CAWSVLQPYEQYF.

This clonotype was found many times. J is TRBJ2-1 and V is TRBV5-1, with 11 bases aligning to TRBD2. Unmatched junction bases numbered 7, after V lost 4 bases and J lost 7 bases. The V gene's germline CDR1 is SGHRS and CDR2 YFSETQ. CDR3 size: 15 residues. The CDR3 bases are TGCGCCAGCAGCACAACTAGCGGGAGTGGGAATGAGCAGTTCTTC. It codes for CASSTTSGSGNEQFF.

A remark on this clonotype: This may stem from a read error, because a much larger clone lies one nucleotide away. V usage is TRBV5-1 and J usage is TRBJ2-7; the D gene is possibly TRBD2 (7 bases). The CDR3 runs to 14 residues. V gave up 0 bases and J gave up 5 bases, with 12 bases separating them. In germline, CDR1 is SGHRS, CDR2 YFSETQ. CDR3 in DNA: TGCGCCAGCAGCTTGGAAGAGGGGGGGGACGAGCAGTACTTC. This sequence encodes CASSLEEGGDEQYF.